What follows describes a single TCR beta chain. Its specificity is unknown. The PCR used 60 Vbeta and 13 Jbeta primers. Sequenced by immunoSEQ multiplex PCR; TCRdb stores in-frame clones only, minus some. The sample carries about 120,000 clones, over 60% recorded once. This record comes from a study of cytomegalovirus exposure and HLA in healthy donors. General study points: Immune exposure was documented only through CMV serostatus.

The V gene lost 6 bases and the J gene lost 4 bases, with 13 bases spanning the gap. Germline V gene sequence: CDR1 MNHEY, CDR2 SMNVEV (reference sequence). This CDR3 contains 14 residues. Sequencing was done on a sample of PBMCs. This clonotype was sampled from a male donor in good health and CMV-seropositive. The chain employs TRBV27 and TRBJ1-5, with D maybe TRBD1 (5 bases). CDR3 bases: TGTGCCAGCAGCTATGTAGGGGTGAATCAGCCCCAGCATTTT. This gives the protein CASSYVGVNQPQHF.